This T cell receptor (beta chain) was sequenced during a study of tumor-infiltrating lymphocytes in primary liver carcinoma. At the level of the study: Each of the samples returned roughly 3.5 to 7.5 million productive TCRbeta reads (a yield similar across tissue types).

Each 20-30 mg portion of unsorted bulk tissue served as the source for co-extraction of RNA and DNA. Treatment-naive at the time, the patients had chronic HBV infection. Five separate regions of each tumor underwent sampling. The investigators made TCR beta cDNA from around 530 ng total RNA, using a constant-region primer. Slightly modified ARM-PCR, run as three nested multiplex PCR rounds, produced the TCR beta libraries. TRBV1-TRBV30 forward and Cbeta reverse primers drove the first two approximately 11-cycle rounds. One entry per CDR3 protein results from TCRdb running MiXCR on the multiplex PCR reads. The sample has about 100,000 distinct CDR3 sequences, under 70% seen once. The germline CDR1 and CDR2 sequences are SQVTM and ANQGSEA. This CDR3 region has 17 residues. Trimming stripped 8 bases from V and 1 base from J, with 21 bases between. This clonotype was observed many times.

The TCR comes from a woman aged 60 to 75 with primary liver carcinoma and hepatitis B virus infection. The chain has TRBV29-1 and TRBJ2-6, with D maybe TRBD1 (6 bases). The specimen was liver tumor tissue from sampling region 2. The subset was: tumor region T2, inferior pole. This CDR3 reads CSPEYRAPGSGANVLTF. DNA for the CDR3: TGCAGCCCAGAGTACAGGGCCCCCGGTTCTGGGGCCAACGTCCTGACTTTC.